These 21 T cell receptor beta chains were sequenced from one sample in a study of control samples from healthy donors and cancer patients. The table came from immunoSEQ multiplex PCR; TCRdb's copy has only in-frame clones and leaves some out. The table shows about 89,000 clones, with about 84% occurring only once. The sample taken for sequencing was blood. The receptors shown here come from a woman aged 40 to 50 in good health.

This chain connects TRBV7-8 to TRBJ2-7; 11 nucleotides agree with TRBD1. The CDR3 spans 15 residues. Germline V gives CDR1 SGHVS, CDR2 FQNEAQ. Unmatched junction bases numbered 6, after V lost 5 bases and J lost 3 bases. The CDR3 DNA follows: TGTGCCAGCAGCCCACCGGGACAGGGGGGCTACGAGCAGTACTTC. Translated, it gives CASSPPGQGGYEQYF.

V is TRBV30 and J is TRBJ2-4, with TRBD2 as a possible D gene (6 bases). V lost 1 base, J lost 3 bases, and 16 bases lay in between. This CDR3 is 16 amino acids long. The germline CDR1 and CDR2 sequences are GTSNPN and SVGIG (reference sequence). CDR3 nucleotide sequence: TGTGCCTGGAGTGAGGAGGGAATGATGGGCAAAAACATTCAGTACTTC. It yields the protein CAWSEEGMMGKNIQYF.

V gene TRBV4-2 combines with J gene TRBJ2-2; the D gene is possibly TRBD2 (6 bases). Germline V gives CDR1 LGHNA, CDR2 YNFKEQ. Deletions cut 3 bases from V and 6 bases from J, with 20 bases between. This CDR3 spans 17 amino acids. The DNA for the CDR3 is TGTGCCAGCAGCCAGAGGGACTCCCGCAACTTGGCCGGGGAGCTGTTTTTT. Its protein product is CASSQRDSRNLAGELFF.

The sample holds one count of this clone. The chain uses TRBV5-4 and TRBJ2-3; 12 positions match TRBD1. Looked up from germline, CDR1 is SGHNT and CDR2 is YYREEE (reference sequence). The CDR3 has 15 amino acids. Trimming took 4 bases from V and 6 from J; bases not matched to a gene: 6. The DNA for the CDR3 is TGTGCCAGCAGCCGGGGACAGGGGGCGACTGATACGCAGTATTTT. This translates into CASSRGQGATDTQYF. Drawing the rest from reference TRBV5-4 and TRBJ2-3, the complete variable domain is ETGVTQSPTHLIKTRGQQVTLRCSSQSGHNTVSWYQQALGQGPQFIFQYYREEENGRGNFPPRFSGLQFPNYSSELNVNALELDDSALYLCASSRGQGATDTQYFGPGTRLTVL.

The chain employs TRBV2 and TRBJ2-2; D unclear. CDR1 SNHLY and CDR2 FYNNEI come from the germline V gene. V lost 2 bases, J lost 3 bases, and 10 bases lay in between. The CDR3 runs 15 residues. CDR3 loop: CASSEFAPYTGELFF. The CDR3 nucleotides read TGTGCCAGCAGTGAATTCGCCCCATACACCGGGGAGCTGTTTTTT.

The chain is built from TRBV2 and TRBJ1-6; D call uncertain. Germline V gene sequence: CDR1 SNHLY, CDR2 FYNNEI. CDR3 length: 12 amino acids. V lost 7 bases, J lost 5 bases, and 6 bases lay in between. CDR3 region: CASMKDNSPLHF. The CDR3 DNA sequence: TGTGCCAGCATGAAGGATAATTCACCCCTCCACTTT.

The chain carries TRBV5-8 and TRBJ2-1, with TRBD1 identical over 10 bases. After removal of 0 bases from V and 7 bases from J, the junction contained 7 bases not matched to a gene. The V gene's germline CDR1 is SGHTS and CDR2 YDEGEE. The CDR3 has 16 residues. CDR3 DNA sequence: TGTGCCAGCAGCTTGGGTGCAGTGGACAGGGGGAATGAGCAGTTCTTC. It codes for CASSLGAVDRGNEQFF. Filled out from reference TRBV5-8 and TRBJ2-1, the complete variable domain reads EAGVTQSPTHLIKTRGQQATLRCSPISGHTSVYWYQQALGLGLQFLLWYDEGEERNRGNFPPRFSGRQFPNYSSELNVNALELEDSALYLCASSLGAVDRGNEQFFGPGTRLTVL.

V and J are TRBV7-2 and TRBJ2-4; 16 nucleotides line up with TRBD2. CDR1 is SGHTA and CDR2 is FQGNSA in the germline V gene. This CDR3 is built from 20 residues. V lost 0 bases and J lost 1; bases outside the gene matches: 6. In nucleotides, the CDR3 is TGTGCCAGCAGCTTAGCGCCGGGACTAGCGGGGGGGCTCGCCAAAAACATTCAGTACTTC. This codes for CASSLAPGLAGGLAKNIQYF.

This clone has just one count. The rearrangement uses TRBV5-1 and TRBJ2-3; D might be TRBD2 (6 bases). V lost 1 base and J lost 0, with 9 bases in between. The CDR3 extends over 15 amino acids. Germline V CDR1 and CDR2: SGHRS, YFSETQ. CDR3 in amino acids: CASSLRTTSTDTQYF. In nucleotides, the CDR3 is TGCGCCAGCAGCTTGCGGACTACTAGCACAGATACGCAGTATTTT.

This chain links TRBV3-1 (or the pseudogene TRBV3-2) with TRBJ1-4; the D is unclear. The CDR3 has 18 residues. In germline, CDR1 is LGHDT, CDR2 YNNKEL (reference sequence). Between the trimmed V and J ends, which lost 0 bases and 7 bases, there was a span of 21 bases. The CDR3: CASSQDLGGSPGSEKLFF. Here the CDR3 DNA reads TGTGCCAGCAGCCAAGATCTAGGTGGGTCCCCGGGGAGTGAAAAACTGTTTTTT.

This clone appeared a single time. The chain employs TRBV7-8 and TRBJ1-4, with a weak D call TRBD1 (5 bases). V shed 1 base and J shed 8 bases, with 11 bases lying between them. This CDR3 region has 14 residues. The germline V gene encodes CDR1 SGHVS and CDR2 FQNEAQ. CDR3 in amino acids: CASSLDRRVEKLFF. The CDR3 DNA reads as TGTGCCAGCAGCTTAGACAGGAGAGTCGAAAAACTGTTTTTT.

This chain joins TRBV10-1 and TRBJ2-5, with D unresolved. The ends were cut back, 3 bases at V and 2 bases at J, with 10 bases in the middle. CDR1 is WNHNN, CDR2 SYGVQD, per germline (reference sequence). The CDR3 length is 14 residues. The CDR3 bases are TGCGCCAGCAGTGAAACTTTGGAGCAAGAGACCCAGTACTTC. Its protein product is CASSETLEQETQYF.

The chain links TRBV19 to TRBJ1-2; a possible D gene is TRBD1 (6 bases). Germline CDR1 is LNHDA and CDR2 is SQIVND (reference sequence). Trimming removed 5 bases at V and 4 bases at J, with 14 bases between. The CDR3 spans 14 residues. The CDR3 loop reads CASSPQGSPYGYTF. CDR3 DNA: TGTGCCAGTAGTCCTCAGGGGTCCCCCTATGGCTACACCTTC.

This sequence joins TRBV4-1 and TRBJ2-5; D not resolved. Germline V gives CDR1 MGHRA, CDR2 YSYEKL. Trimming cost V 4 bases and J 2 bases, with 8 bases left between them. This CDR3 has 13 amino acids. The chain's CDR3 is CASSLTYQETQYF. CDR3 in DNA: TGCGCCAGCAGCCTTACCTATCAAGAGACCCAGTACTTC.

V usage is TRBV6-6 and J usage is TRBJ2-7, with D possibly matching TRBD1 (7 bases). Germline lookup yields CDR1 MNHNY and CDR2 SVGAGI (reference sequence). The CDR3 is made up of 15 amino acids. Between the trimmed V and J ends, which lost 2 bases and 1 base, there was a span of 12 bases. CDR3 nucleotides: TGTGCCAGCAGTTACCGTCAGGGGGGTTCCTACGAGCAGTACTTC. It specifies CASSYRQGGSYEQYF.

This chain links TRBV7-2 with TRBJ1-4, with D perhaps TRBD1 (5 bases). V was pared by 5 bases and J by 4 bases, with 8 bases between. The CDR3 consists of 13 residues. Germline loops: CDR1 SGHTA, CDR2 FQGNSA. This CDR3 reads CASSAQGNEKLFF. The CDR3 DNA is TGTGCCAGCAGCGCCCAGGGTAATGAAAAACTGTTTTTT.

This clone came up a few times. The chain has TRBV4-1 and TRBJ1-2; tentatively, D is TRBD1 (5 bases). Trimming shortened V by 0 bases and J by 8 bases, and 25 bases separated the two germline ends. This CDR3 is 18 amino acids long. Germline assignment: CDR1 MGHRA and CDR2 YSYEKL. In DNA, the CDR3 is TGCGCCAGCAGCCAAGATTTTTACAGTGCAGGGAATTTTGACGGCTACACCTTC. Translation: CASSQDFYSAGNFDGYTF.

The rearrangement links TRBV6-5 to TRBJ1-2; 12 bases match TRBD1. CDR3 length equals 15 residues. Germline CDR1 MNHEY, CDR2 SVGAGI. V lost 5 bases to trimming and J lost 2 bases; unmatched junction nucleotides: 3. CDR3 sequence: CASSPGTGGNYGYTF. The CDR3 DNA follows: TGTGCCAGCAGTCCCGGGACAGGGGGCAACTATGGCTACACCTTC.

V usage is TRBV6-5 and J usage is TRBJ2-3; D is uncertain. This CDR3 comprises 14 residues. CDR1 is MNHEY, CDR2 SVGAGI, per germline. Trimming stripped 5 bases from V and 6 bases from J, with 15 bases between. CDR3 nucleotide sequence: TGTGCCAGCAGTCCTCTCGTACCGCCGGATACGCAGTATTTT. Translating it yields CASSPLVPPDTQYF.

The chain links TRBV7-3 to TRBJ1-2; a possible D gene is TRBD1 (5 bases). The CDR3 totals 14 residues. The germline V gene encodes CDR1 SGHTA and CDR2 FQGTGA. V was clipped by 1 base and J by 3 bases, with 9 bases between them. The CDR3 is CASSLMVRDYGYTF. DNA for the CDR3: TGTGCCAGCAGCTTAATGGTCAGGGACTATGGCTACACCTTC.

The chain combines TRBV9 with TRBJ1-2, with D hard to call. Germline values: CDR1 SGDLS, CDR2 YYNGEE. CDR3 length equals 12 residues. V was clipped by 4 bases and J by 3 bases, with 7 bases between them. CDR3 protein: CASSSVYYGYTF. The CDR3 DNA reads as TGTGCCAGCAGCTCAGTATACTATGGCTACACCTTC.